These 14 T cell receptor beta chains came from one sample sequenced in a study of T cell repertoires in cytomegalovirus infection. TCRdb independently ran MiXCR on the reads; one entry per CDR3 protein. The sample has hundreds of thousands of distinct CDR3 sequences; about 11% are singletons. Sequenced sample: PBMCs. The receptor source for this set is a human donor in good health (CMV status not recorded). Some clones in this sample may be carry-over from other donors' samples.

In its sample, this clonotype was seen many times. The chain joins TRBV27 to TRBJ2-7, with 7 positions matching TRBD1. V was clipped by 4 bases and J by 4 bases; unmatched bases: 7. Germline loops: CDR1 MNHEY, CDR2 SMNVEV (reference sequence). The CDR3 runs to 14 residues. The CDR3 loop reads CASSSSTGRYEQYF. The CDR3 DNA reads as TGTGCCAGCAGTTCCTCGACAGGGAGATACGAGCAGTACTTC.

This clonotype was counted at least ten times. The CDR3 bases are TGTGCCAGCAGCTTAGCCGGGGGACAGGGCGGAGAGACCCAGTACTTC. It is translated as CASSLAGGQGGETQYF. The chain carries TRBV7-2 and TRBJ2-5; 9 bases are shared with TRBD1. This CDR3 has 16 amino acids. The germline gives CDR1 SGHTA, CDR2 FQGNSA. V gave up 0 bases and J gave up 4 bases; unmatched junction bases: 6.

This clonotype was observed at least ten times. The CDR3 region has the DNA TGCGCCAGCAGCGGGGGCCACATCGCTGCCCCCAGGGACTACGAGCAGTACTTC. It specifies CASSGGHIAAPRDYEQYF. The rearrangement links TRBV5-1 to TRBJ2-7, with a weak D call TRBD1 (6 bases). Trimming stripped 4 bases from V and 3 bases from J, with 26 bases between. This CDR3 comprises 18 residues. Germline-derived CDR1 and CDR2 are SGHRS and YFSETQ.

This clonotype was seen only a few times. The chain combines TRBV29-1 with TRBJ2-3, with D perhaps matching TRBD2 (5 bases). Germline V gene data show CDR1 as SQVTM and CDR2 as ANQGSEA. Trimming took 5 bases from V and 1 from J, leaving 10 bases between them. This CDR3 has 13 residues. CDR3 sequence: CSVRLAGTDTQYF. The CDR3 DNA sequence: TGCAGCGTTCGTCTAGCCGGCACAGATACGCAGTATTTT.

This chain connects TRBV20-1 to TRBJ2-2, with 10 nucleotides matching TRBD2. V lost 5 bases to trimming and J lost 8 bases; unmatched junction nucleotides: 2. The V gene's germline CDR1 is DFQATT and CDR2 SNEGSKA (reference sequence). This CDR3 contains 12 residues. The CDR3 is CSALSGRGELFF. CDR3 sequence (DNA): TGCAGTGCTCTTAGCGGGAGGGGGGAGCTGTTTTTT.

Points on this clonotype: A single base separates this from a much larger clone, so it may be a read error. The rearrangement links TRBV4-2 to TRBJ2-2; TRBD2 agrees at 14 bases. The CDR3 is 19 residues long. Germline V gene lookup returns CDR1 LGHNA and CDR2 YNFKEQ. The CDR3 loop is CASSQVGTSGGDNTGELLF. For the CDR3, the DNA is TGTGCCAGCAGCCAAGTCGGGACTAGCGGGGGAGATAACACCGGGGAGCTGTTATTT.

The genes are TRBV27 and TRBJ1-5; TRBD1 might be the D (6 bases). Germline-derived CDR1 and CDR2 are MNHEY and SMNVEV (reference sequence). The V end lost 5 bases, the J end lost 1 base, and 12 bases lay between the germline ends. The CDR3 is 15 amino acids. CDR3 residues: CASSPDRKSNQPQHF. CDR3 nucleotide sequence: TGTGCCAGCAGTCCTGACAGGAAGAGCAATCAGCCCCAGCATTTT.

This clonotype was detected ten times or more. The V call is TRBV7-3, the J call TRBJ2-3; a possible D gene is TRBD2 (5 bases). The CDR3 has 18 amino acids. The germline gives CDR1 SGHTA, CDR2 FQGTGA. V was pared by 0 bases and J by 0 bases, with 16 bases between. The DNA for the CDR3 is TGTGCCAGCAGCTTAACGTATAGAGGAGGCCACAGCACAGATACGCAGTATTTT. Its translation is CASSLTYRGGHSTDTQYF.

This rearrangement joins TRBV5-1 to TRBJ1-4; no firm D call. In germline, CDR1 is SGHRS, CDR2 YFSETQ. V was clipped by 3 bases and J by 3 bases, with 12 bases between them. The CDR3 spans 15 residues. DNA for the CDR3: TGCGCCAGCAGCTCACAGCCGGGTTCTAATGAAAAACTGTTTTTT. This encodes CASSSQPGSNEKLFF. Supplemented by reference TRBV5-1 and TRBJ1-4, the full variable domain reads KAGVTQTPRYLIKTRGQQVTLSCSPISGHRSVSWYQQTPGQGLQFLFEYFSETQRNKGNFPGRFSGRQFSNSRSEMNVSTLELGDSALYLCASSSQPGSNEKLFFGSGTQLSVL.

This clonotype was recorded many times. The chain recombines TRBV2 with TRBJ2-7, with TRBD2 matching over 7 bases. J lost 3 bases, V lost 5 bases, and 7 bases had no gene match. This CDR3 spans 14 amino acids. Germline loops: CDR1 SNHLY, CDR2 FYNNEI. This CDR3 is CASSLSGNRYEQYF. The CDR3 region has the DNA TGTGCCAGCAGTCTCAGCGGGAACCGCTACGAGCAGTACTTC.

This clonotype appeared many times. CDR3 DNA sequence: TGTGCCATTGGGGACAGCTCCTACGAGCAGTACTTC. It yields the protein CAIGDSSYEQYF. The chain combines TRBV10-3 with TRBJ2-7; 7 bases agree with TRBD1. The length of the CDR3 is 12 residues. The junction had 2 bases not matched to a gene; V was cut back by 9 bases and J by 0 bases. Per the germline V gene, CDR1 is ENHRY and CDR2 is SYGVKD.

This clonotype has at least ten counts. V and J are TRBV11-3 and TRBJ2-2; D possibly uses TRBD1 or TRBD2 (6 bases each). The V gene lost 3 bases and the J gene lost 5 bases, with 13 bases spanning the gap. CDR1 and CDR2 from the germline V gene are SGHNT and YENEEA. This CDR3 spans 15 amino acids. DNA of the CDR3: TGTGCCAGCAGCTTCGGGGGCTCTCGAACCGGGGAGCTGTTTTTT. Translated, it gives CASSFGGSRTGELFF.

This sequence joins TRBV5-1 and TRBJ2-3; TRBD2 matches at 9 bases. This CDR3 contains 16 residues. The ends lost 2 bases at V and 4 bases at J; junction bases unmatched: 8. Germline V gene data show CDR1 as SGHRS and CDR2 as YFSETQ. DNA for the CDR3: TGCGCCAGCAGCTTTGGTACGGCGGGAGGGGCAGATACGCAGTATTTT. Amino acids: CASSFGTAGGADTQYF.

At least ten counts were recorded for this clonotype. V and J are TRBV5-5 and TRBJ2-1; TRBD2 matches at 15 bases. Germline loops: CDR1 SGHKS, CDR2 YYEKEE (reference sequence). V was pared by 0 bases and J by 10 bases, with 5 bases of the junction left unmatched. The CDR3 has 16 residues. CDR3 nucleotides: TGTGCCAGCAGCTTGGGGGGACTAGCGGGAGGCGGGGAGCAGTTCTTC. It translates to CASSLGGLAGGGEQFF.